This TCR beta chain derives from a study of cytomegalovirus exposure and HLA in healthy donors. PCR employed 60 Vbeta and 13 Jbeta primers. Clones were sequenced by immunoSEQ multiplex PCR, and TCRdb holds only the in-frame ones, with some missing. The table shows 150,000 or so clones, with under 80% occurring only once. Trimming cost V 5 bases and J 4 bases; bases outside gene matches: 11. The CDR3 has 15 residues. CDR1 is SGHTA and CDR2 is FQGNSA in the germline V gene. Input material: PBMCs. The sequence was obtained from a man aged 30 to 39 in good health and CMV-seronegative. This sequence joins TRBV7-2 and TRBJ2-7, with TRBD1 matching 7 bases. The CDR3 sequence: CASSPFDRADYEQYF. The CDR3 DNA sequence: TGTGCCAGCAGCCCATTTGACAGGGCCGATTACGAGCAGTACTTC. The full variable domain, with the rest looked up from reference TRBV7-2 and TRBJ2-7, is GAGVSQSPSNKVTEKGKDVELRCDPISGHTALYWYRQSLGQGLEFLIYFQGNSAPDKSGLPSDRFSAERTGGSVSTLTIQRTQQEDSAVYLCASSPFDRADYEQYFGPGTRLTVT.